These 15 T cell receptor beta chains originate from one sample sequenced in a study of T cell responses to AZD1222 COVID-19 vaccine. Profiled with immunoSEQ multiplex PCR; TCRdb holds only in-frame clones, not every one. The sample consists of approximately 76,000 clones, 65% to 85% of them appearing once. Sequencing was performed on peripheral blood, taken on day 0 of AZD1222 vaccination. These receptors came from an adult in good health.

The chain couples TRBV14 to TRBJ2-7; D possibly corresponds to TRBD2 (5 bases). V was cut by 5 bases and J by 0 bases, with 14 bases left in between. Per germline, CDR1 SGHDN and CDR2 FVKESK. The CDR3 contains 15 residues. The CDR3 sequence: CASSEDWQSSYEQYF. In nucleotides, the CDR3 is TGTGCCAGCAGCGAGGACTGGCAGAGCTCCTACGAGCAGTACTTC. The entire variable domain, with the rest obtained from reference TRBV14 and TRBJ2-7, is as follows: EAGVTQFPSHSVIEKGQTVTLRCDPISGHDNLYWYRRVMGKEIKFLLHFVKESKQDESGMPNNRFLAERTGGTYSTLKVQPAELEDSGVYFCASSEDWQSSYEQYFGPGTRLTVT.

This clone is a singleton in its sample. This chain joins TRBV19 and TRBJ1-5; no definite D call. The germline CDR1 and CDR2 sequences are LNHDA and SQIVND (reference sequence). V shed 3 bases and J shed 1 base, with 10 bases lying between them. The CDR3 extends over 15 amino acids. The CDR3 DNA follows: TGTGCCAGTAGTATTCTAACAGCCAGCAATCAGCCCCAGCATTTT. This gives the protein CASSILTASNQPQHF.

The chain combines TRBV2 with TRBJ1-2, with a tentative D call TRBD1 (5 bases). The CDR3 spans 13 residues. The V end was cut by 1 base, the J end by 6 bases, with 9 bases between. Germline values: CDR1 SNHLY, CDR2 FYNNEI. Here the CDR3 DNA reads TGTGCCAGCAGTGAAGGGGACGGGGATGGCTACACCTTC. Its protein product is CASSEGDGDGYTF.

The V gene is TRBV5-1, the J gene TRBJ1-1, with 12 nucleotides matching TRBD1. Germline CDR1 is SGHRS and CDR2 is YFSETQ. The CDR3 has 14 residues. Germline trimming cut 4 bases from V and 6 bases from J; bases unmatched to any gene: 4. The CDR3 protein is CASSPGQGAAEAFF. As DNA, the CDR3 is TGCGCCAGCAGCCCGGGACAGGGGGCGGCTGAAGCTTTCTTT. The complete variable domain, with remaining parts taken from reference TRBV5-1 and TRBJ1-1, reads KAGVTQTPRYLIKTRGQQVTLSCSPISGHRSVSWYQQTPGQGLQFLFEYFSETQRNKGNFPGRFSGRQFSNSRSEMNVSTLELGDSALYLCASSPGQGAAEAFFGQGTRLTVV.

The chain employs TRBV4-1 and TRBJ1-5; maybe TRBD1 (5 bases). Trimming took 0 bases from V and 7 from J, leaving 16 bases between them. This CDR3 is 16 amino acids long. In germline, CDR1 is MGHRA, CDR2 YSYEKL. The CDR3 DNA follows: TGCGCCAGCAGCCAAGATGCGGCGGGGCCTCGACAGCCCCAGCATTTT. Its protein product is CASSQDAAGPRQPQHF.

This clone has only one observation. The V and J genes are TRBV10-3 and TRBJ2-1; perhaps TRBD2 as D (7 bases). Germline assignment: CDR1 ENHRY and CDR2 SYGVKD. V lost 10 bases and J 0 bases, leaving 22 bases between the germline ends. This CDR3 is 17 amino acids long. For the CDR3, the DNA is TGTGCCACAACTTCTCGGGGGGCCCAGAGCTCCTACAATGAGCAGTTCTTC. This gives the protein CATTSRGAQSSYNEQFF.

The V call is TRBV7-2, the J call TRBJ2-2; 10 nucleotides align to TRBD2. Unmatched junction bases numbered 5, after V lost 5 bases and J lost 5 bases. Germline assignment: CDR1 SGHTA and CDR2 FQGNSA. This CDR3 region has 15 residues. The CDR3 loop reads CASSPSSGSTGELFF. CDR3 nucleotides: TGTGCCAGCAGCCCATCTAGCGGGAGTACCGGGGAGCTGTTTTTT.

This clone came up a few times. The chain is built from TRBV9 and TRBJ1-1; D gene unclear. The germline CDR1 and CDR2 sequences are SGDLS and YYNGEE. V was pared by 0 bases and J by 0 bases, with 3 bases between. This CDR3 has 13 amino acids. CDR3 region: CASSVVVNTEAFF. The CDR3 DNA is TGTGCCAGCAGCGTAGTGGTGAACACTGAAGCTTTCTTT. The full variable domain, rest sourced from reference TRBV9 and TRBJ1-1, is DSGVTQTPKHLITATGQRVTLRCSPRSGDLSVYWYQQSLDQGLQFLIQYYNGEERAKGNILERFSAQQFPDLHSELNLSSLELGDSALYFCASSVVVNTEAFFGQGTRLTVV.

V gene TRBV2 combines with J gene TRBJ1-1; possibly TRBD1 for D (5 bases). This CDR3 region has 13 residues. CDR1 SNHLY and CDR2 FYNNEI come from the germline V gene. V lost 4 bases and J 1 base, leaving 7 bases between the germline ends. This CDR3 reads CASSVGENTEAFF. DNA of the CDR3: TGTGCCAGCAGTGTAGGGGAGAACACTGAAGCTTTCTTT.

V and J are TRBV2 and TRBJ2-7; D unresolved. Between the trimmed V and J ends, which lost 2 bases and 3 bases, there was a span of 8 bases. The CDR3 runs to 13 residues. Germline CDR1 SNHLY, CDR2 FYNNEI. CDR3 sequence (DNA): TGTGCCAGCAGTGAACCGTTCAGCTACGAGCAGTACTTC. Amino acids: CASSEPFSYEQYF. The full variable domain, its missing parts supplied by reference TRBV2 and TRBJ2-7, is EPEVTQTPSHQVTQMGQEVILRCVPISNHLYFYWYRQILGQKVEFLVSFYNNEISEKSEIFDDQFSVERPDGSNFTLKIRSTKLEDSAMYFCASSEPFSYEQYFGPGTRLTVT.

The CDR3 DNA is TGTGCCTGGAATAGTTTGGCTAATGAAAAACTGTTTTTT. Its protein is CAWNSLANEKLFF. The rearrangement joins TRBV30 to TRBJ1-4; D unresolved. CDR1 and CDR2 from the germline V gene are GTSNPN and SVGIG (reference sequence). Trimming took off 4 bases at V and 3 bases at J, with 9 bases between the two ends. The CDR3 loop spans 13 amino acids.

This sequence joins TRBV5-1 and TRBJ1-2; D remains unclear. Germline assignment: CDR1 SGHRS and CDR2 YFSETQ. The CDR3 runs to 15 residues. The V gene lost 1 base and the J gene lost 2 bases, with 12 bases spanning the gap. CDR3 nucleotide sequence: TGCGCCAGCAGCTTGTCGGGATCTCGGAACTATGGCTACACCTTC. Translated, it gives CASSLSGSRNYGYTF.

This sequence joins TRBV29-1 and TRBJ2-3; D remains ambiguous. Germline CDR1 reads SQVTM; CDR2 reads ANQGSEA. The CDR3 has 13 amino acids. Trimming took off 6 bases at V and 4 bases at J, with 14 bases between the two ends. The CDR3 region is CSVALPASDTQYF. The CDR3 nucleotides read TGCAGCGTCGCCTTACCCGCATCAGATACGCAGTATTTT.

The rearrangement uses TRBV6-2 or TRBV6-3 and TRBJ2-1, with a possible D match to TRBD1 (5 bases). There are 15 residues in the CDR3. Trimming pared 5 bases from V and 4 bases from J, leaving 15 bases between. Germline V CDR1 and CDR2: MNHEY, SVGEGT. The CDR3 reads CASSPGQGPYNEQFF. CDR3 DNA sequence: TGTGCCAGCAGTCCCGGGCAGGGCCCATACAATGAGCAGTTCTTC.

This clone was found a few times. The chain has TRBV29-1 and TRBJ2-1, with D maybe TRBD2 (5 bases). The germline CDR1 and CDR2 sequences are SQVTM and ANQGSEA. The CDR3 totals 13 residues. V gave up 0 bases and J gave up 9 bases, with 12 bases separating them. The CDR3 sequence is CSVEEPRGGEQFF. The CDR3 DNA sequence: TGCAGCGTTGAAGAGCCCCGAGGAGGTGAGCAGTTCTTC.